The source of this TCR beta chain is a study of cytomegalovirus exposure and HLA in healthy donors. Study-level findings and limits: A prior analysis recorded that most TCR beta V segments were productive about 90% or about 30% of the time. No immune exposure information besides CMV serostatus was available. Compared with the approximately 680-donor mean, an Asian-associated ancestry cluster reportedly had fewer N-insertions, according to a later analysis.

Vbeta (60) and Jbeta (13) primers were used in the PCR. Produced via immunoSEQ multiplex PCR; TCRdb's table is partial and in-frame only. The sample contains over 100,000 clones, 73% of which appear only once. The V and J ends lost 2 bases and 0 bases respectively, with 8 bases between them. Germline V gene data show CDR1 as SGHDN and CDR2 as FVKESK. The CDR3 consists of 15 residues. Comments on this clone: Antigen specificity is unknown.

Sequenced: PBMCs. The gene calls are TRBV14 and TRBJ1-3; D call uncertain. The TCR sequence derives from a man aged 40-50 years in good health and CMV-seronegative. CDR3 sequence: CASSQIQYSGNTIYF. DNA for the CDR3: TGTGCCAGCAGCCAAATACAGTACTCTGGAAACACCATATATTTT. The full variable domain, completed using reference TRBV14 and TRBJ1-3, is EAGVTQFPSHSVIEKGQTVTLRCDPISGHDNLYWYRRVMGKEIKFLLHFVKESKQDESGMPNNRFLAERTGGTYSTLKVQPAELEDSGVYFCASSQIQYSGNTIYFGEGSWLTVV.